This is a list of T cell receptor beta chains from one sample in a study of T cell responses to AZD1222 COVID-19 vaccine. The assay was immunoSEQ multiplex PCR, and TCRdb's table has in-frame clones only and misses some. The data hold some 120,000 clones, with 88% observed a single time. The sequencing used peripheral blood, collected on day 0 of AZD1222 vaccination. All receptors come from an adult in good health. CDR3s include the opening cysteine and the closing phenylalanine or tryptophan. D genes are given only for firm matches. Size is omitted from some rows. Given values are once, few, many or a class for expanded clones.

v_gene	j_gene	abundance	d_gene	CDR3aa	CDR3nt
TRBV29-1	TRBJ2-7	.	.	CSVVLWYEQYF	TGCAGCGTGGTCTTATGGTACGAGCAGTACTTC
TRBV27	TRBJ2-1	.	.	CASSLLAARGNEQFF	TGTGCCAGCAGTTTATTAGCGGCCCGTGGGAATGAGCAGTTCTTC
TRBV4-2	TRBJ2-7	.	TRBD1	CASSQDLTGGVVTYEQYF	TGTGCCAGCAGCCAAGATCTGACAGGGGGAGTAGTGACCTACGAGCAGTACTTC
TRBV6-5	TRBJ1-4	once	TRBD1	CASSYTGGDDEKLFF	TGTGCCAGCAGTTACACAGGGGGCGACGATGAAAAACTGTTTTTT
TRBV3-1/TRBV3-2	TRBJ2-7	.	.	CASSPASYEQYF	TGTGCCAGCAGCCCAGCGAGCTACGAGCAGTACTTC
TRBV2	TRBJ1-2	.	TRBD1	CASRGDSNALYTF	TGTGCCAGCAGGGGGGACAGTAACGCCCTTTACACCTTC
TRBV3-1/TRBV3-2	TRBJ1-5	.	.	CASSPSRQGQPQHF	TGTGCCAGCAGCCCCTCTAGGCAGGGGCAGCCCCAGCATTTT
TRBV7-9	TRBJ2-1	.	.	CASSVVLSSYNEQFF	TGTGCCAGCAGCGTAGTATTAAGCTCCTACAATGAGCAGTTCTTC
TRBV10-3	TRBJ1-3	.	.	CAISDQAGVSGNTIYF	TGTGCCATCAGTGATCAAGCAGGAGTCTCTGGAAACACCATATATTTT
TRBV7-9	TRBJ1-6	.	TRBD1	CASSPTGVDSPLHF	TGTGCCAGCAGCCCGACAGGGGTGGATTCACCCCTCCACTTT
TRBV18	TRBJ1-3	.	TRBD1	CASSPQGQSGNTIYF	TGTGCCAGCTCACCACAGGGACAGTCTGGAAACACCATATATTTT
TRBV5-4	TRBJ2-3	.	TRBD1	CASSRSTGVADTQYF	TGTGCCAGCAGCCGGTCGACAGGGGTCGCAGATACGCAGTATTTT
TRBV6-5	TRBJ1-2	.	.	CASSYPGAYGYTF	TGTGCCAGCAGTTACCCAGGGGCCTATGGCTACACCTTC
TRBV2	TRBJ2-3	.	TRBD1	CASTRQGVTDTQYF	TGTGCCAGCACCCGACAGGGAGTCACAGATACGCAGTATTTT
TRBV6-2/TRBV6-3	TRBJ2-1	.	.	CASSYGWTRGSSYNEQFF	TGTGCCAGCAGTTACGGGTGGACTAGGGGGAGCTCCTACAATGAGCAGTTCTTC
TRBV15	TRBJ2-2	.	TRBD1	CATSTNRGLTGELFF	TGTGCCACCAGCACTAACAGGGGGCTGACCGGGGAGCTGTTTTTT
TRBV11-2	TRBJ2-3	few	TRBD2	CASSPGLAGGRPTDTQYF	TGTGCCAGCAGCCCCGGACTAGCGGGAGGCCGCCCCACAGATACGCAGTATTTT
TRBV15	TRBJ2-1	.	TRBD2	CATSRDLLAGGSSYNEQFF	TGTGCCACCAGCAGAGATCTACTAGCGGGAGGTTCCTCCTACAATGAGCAGTTCTTC
TRBV24-1	TRBJ1-2	.	.	CATSDATGYYGYTF	TGTGCCACCAGTGATGCTACAGGGTATTATGGCTACACCTTC
TRBV14	TRBJ1-4	.	TRBD1	CASRDRAPNEKLFF	TGTGCCAGCAGGGACAGGGCCCCTAATGAAAAACTGTTTTTT
TRBV24-1	TRBJ2-1	.	TRBD2	CATSGTGLAGNEQFF	TGTGCCACCAGTGGGACGGGACTAGCGGGCAATGAGCAGTTCTTC
TRBV28	TRBJ1-1	.	TRBD1	CASSLGQGTLRSEAFF	TGTGCCAGCAGTCTCGGACAGGGTACTTTGCGATCTGAAGCTTTCTTT
TRBV24-1	TRBJ2-2	.	.	CATSDRGAAAGELFF	TGTGCCACCAGTGACCGTGGGGCCGCGGCCGGGGAGCTGTTTTTT
TRBV10-3	TRBJ2-3	.	TRBD2	CAISELAGTDTQYF	TGTGCCATCAGTGAGCTAGCGGGCACAGATACGCAGTATTTT
TRBV6-5	TRBJ1-2	.	.	CASSFRGGYGYTF	TGTGCCAGTTCCTTTCGGGGGGGTTATGGCTACACCTTC
TRBV6-5	TRBJ1-2	.	.	CASSYSIQGAYGYTF	TGTGCCAGCAGTTACTCGATCCAGGGTGCCTATGGCTACACCTTC
TRBV7-3	TRBJ2-1	.	TRBD2	CASSLNGGSAYNEQFF	TGTGCCAGCAGCTTAAACGGCGGGAGTGCGTACAATGAGCAGTTCTTC
TRBV27	TRBJ1-1	.	TRBD1	CASSRQGFNTEAFF	TGTGCCAGCAGCCGACAGGGTTTCAACACTGAAGCTTTCTTT
TRBV6-5	TRBJ2-6	.	.	CASTNTGSGANVLTF	TGTGCCAGCACAAACACCGGATCTGGGGCCAACGTCCTGACTTTC
TRBV3-1/TRBV3-2	TRBJ2-7	.	TRBD2	CASSPRTSGEQYF	TGTGCCAGCAGCCCCCGGACTAGCGGCGAGCAGTACTTC
TRBV7-6	TRBJ2-2	.	.	CASSHRIGGPNTGELFF	TGTGCCAGCAGCCACCGGATTGGGGGACCCAACACCGGGGAGCTGTTTTTT
TRBV4-2	TRBJ2-1	.	.	CASSQPSSSYNEQFF	TGTGCCAGCAGCCAACCCTCGAGCTCCTACAATGAGCAGTTCTTC
TRBV5-6	TRBJ2-7	.	TRBD1	CASSFDRVNYEQYF	TGTGCCAGCAGCTTCGACAGGGTAAACTACGAGCAGTACTTC
TRBV6-5	TRBJ1-3	.	.	CASSYGLDSGNTIYF	TGTGCCAGCAGTTACGGTCTTGACTCTGGAAACACCATATATTTT
TRBV5-4	TRBJ2-1	.	TRBD2	CASSLGSSGSLSYNEQFF	TGTGCCAGCAGCTTGGGGTCTAGCGGGAGCCTGTCCTACAATGAGCAGTTCTTC
TRBV28	TRBJ1-5	.	TRBD1	CASSFQGARNQPQHF	TGTGCCAGCAGTTTCCAGGGGGCACGAAATCAGCCCCAGCATTTT
TRBV5-1	TRBJ2-5	.	.	CASSLASVIETQYF	TGCGCCAGCAGCTTGGCTTCTGTTATAGAGACCCAGTACTTC
TRBV30	TRBJ1-3	.	TRBD1	CAWSVQGLGPRAHTIYF	TGTGCCTGGAGTGTACAGGGGTTAGGGCCAAGGGCACACACCATATATTTT
TRBV5-5	TRBJ2-1	.	TRBD2	CASSLRLAGVPRYNEQFF	TGTGCCAGCAGCTTGAGACTAGCGGGAGTACCCCGGTATAATGAGCAGTTCTTC
TRBV7-3	TRBJ2-3	.	.	CASSLSGTPGGTQYF	TGTGCCAGCAGCTTAAGCGGGACGCCAGGAGGTACGCAGTATTTT
TRBV7-3	TRBJ1-2	few	TRBD1	CASSPRQGGGYTF	TGTGCCAGCAGCCCTCGACAGGGAGGAGGCTACACCTTC
TRBV21-1	TRBJ1-5	.	.	CASSKAMRRGGGQPQHF	TGTGCCAGCAGCAAAGCAATGAGAAGGGGAGGCGGTCAGCCCCAGCATTTT
TRBV15	TRBJ2-2	once	TRBD2	CATSSVWTSGNRGELFF	TGTGCCACCAGCAGCGTATGGACTAGCGGGAACCGCGGGGAGCTGTTTTTT
TRBV27	TRBJ1-1	.	.	CASTLRPGRETEAFF	TGTGCCAGCACCCTCCGACCGGGTAGGGAGACTGAAGCTTTCTTT
TRBV2	TRBJ2-1	.	TRBD2	CASSGSGGVEQFF	TGTGCCAGCAGTGGCTCCGGGGGGGTTGAGCAGTTCTTC
TRBV20-1	TRBJ1-5	.	.	CSASLGATGLFNQPQHF	TGCAGTGCTAGTTTAGGGGCCACAGGACTGTTCAATCAGCCCCAGCATTTT
TRBV5-1	TRBJ2-1	.	TRBD2	CASSLELGLAGGPYNEQFF	TGCGCCAGCAGCTTGGAGCTGGGACTAGCGGGGGGCCCCTACAATGAGCAGTTCTTC
TRBV15	TRBJ1-6	once	TRBD1	CATSSGRDRYNSPLHF	TGTGCCACCAGCAGTGGCCGGGACAGGTATAATTCACCCCTCCACTTT
TRBV19	TRBJ2-1	.	TRBD2	CASTPETSGINEQFF	TGTGCCAGTACCCCGGAGACTAGCGGAATTAATGAGCAGTTCTTC
TRBV5-6	TRBJ1-6	.	.	CASSYTRDSPLHF	TGTGCCAGCAGCTATACACGGGATTCACCCCTCCACTTT